This T cell receptor beta chain was retrieved from a study of shared clonotypes between healthy human individuals. Only Caucasian adults living in Nashville, Tennessee served as donors. This CDR3 contains 15 residues. Trimming removed 5 bases from V and 0 bases from J, with 13 bases in between. Germline V gene lookup returns CDR1 ENHRY and CDR2 SYGVKD. Unsorted PBMC contributed roughly 300 ng DNA, 30,000 to 35,000 T cell genomes, to each replicate PCR. Ten immunoSEQ deep assay plates held the unsorted PBMC DNA. Original methodology: ImmunoSEQ only sent back junction sequences with no quality scores, so filtering was done differently. Data came from immunoSEQ multiplex PCR; TCRdb stores just in-frame clones and leaves some out. The DNA gave D and trimming, while V, J and clone size come from that table. The profile shows roughly 500,000 clones, 60% to 80% of them singletons.

The V call is TRBV10-3, the J call TRBJ1-2; no clear D gene. The origin of this receptor is a woman aged 40 to 49 in good health. Some clones in this sample may be carry-over from other donors' samples. The specimen sequenced was PBMCs. CDR3 residues: CAISKPDGTNYGYTF. The CDR3 DNA is TGTGCCATCAGTAAACCTGACGGAACTAACTATGGCTACACCTTC.